This TCR beta chain was retrieved from a study of blood T cell repertoires in COVID-19 (TCRdb year 2020). Some background on the complete study: The collaborator samples originated in the United States, Italy and Spain and spanned the acute and convalescent phases of COVID-19. The material from the prospective study consisted of cDNA or gDNA derived from T cells, B-cell-depleted T cells, or PBMCs. The dataset comprised deeply sampled blood TCRbeta repertoires from subjects exposed to, actively infected with, or recovered from COVID-19. The repertoires were released in a freely available public database intended as a resource for research on the immune response to SARS-CoV-2. Samples were obtained from the ongoing ImmuneRACE study (first 160 participants) and from 950 to 1,500 subjects provided by 6 global collaborators. Nearly every sample came with metadata listing a de-identified subject ID, COVID-19 status, age in years and sex. Where HLA class I and class II types were available, the types were taken from metadata supplied by the sample provider, not from assay-based typing.

Each collaborating institution followed its own protocols to collect whole blood in K2EDTA tubes. Collaborator samples were shipped for TCRbeta analysis as frozen whole blood, isolated PBMCs, or DNA extracted from either sample type. Reading the germline V gene (reference sequence) gives CDR1 SEHNR and CDR2 FQNEAQ. The CDR3 runs 18 residues from the cysteine to the phenylalanine. Here the CDR3 DNA is all that survives: 54 bases in frame from base 1. Trimming accounts for 4 bases at V and 4 bases at J, while the number of junction bases matched to no gene is 8. Study-wide findings and limitations: Clinical and demographic metadata were provided uncurated, with the amount varying by source and participant.

TCRbeta CDR3 regions were amplified from genomic DNA by means of the immunoSEQ Assay, a bias-controlled multiplex PCR. Per the original workflow: The number of nucleated cells in each sample was estimated by amplification of reference gene primers within the assay. Sequence reads were collapsed and filtered to measure the absolute abundance of every unique TCRbeta CDR3 rearrangement. For each sample, productive Simpson clonality was calculated by taking the square root of Simpson's diversity index across productive rearrangements. Not all clones reach the TCRdb copy of this immuneACCESS table, which keeps in-frame sequences only. Checked studies attribute under half of the gap to unresolved V genes and leave the rest unexplained. Clone size and the V and J calls come from that table; the DNA yielded D and trimming. This sample holds 300,000 to 450,000 clones; about four fifths were observed only once. The ten largest clones add up to more than 0.95% of the sample.

As for this clone: Its antigen is not yet known. No base quality information exists; no much larger clone differs at one position.

Sequencing was carried out using peripheral blood. The sequence is built from TRBV7-9 and TRBJ2-1, and 15 junction bases match TRBD2. This clonotype originated in a human donor with acute or convalescent COVID-19. The donor label of this sample is uncertain. CDR3 reads: CASSSGLAGGSPYNEQFF. The DNA sequence reads TGTGCCAGCAGCTCGGGACTAGCGGGGGGCTCCCCTTACAATGAGCAGTTCTTC.